This T cell receptor (beta chain) was obtained from a study of cytomegalovirus exposure and HLA in healthy donors. Across the study: It was reported in a later analysis that the same platform had been used for the 120 validation repertoires as for the 666 first-cohort repertoires.

This clone was seen just once. The donors were members of the validation cohort comprising approximately 120 subjects, separate from the approximately 630-subject first cohort. V lost 3 bases and J 4 bases, leaving 7 bases between the germline ends. Germline loops: CDR1 MGHDK, CDR2 SYGVNS. This CDR3 spans 14 amino acids. Generated by immunoSEQ multiplex PCR, the TCRdb table keeps only in-frame clones and is missing some. The table lists 150,000 to 200,000 clones, about 83% of them singletons, with roughly 1.5% in the top ten. The specimen sequenced was PBMCs. This sequence joins TRBV25-1 and TRBJ2-6; tentatively, D is TRBD2 (6 bases). This receptor was identified in a woman between 18 and 29 years old in good health and CMV-seronegative. CDR3 loop: CASSEEGGANVLTF. In DNA, the CDR3 is TGTGCCAGCAGTGAGGAGGGCGGGGCCAACGTCCTGACTTTC. The variable domain in full, with the rest retrieved from reference TRBV25-1 and TRBJ2-6, is EADIYQTPRYLVIGTGKKITLECSQTMGHDKMYWYQQDPGMELHLIHYSYGVNSTEKGDLSSESTVSRIRTEHFPLTLESARPSHTSQYLCASSEEGGANVLTFGAGSRLTVL.